This TCR beta chain was profiled in a study of blood T cell repertoires in COVID-19. For the study at large: The analysed material was cDNA or gDNA that came from T cells, B-cell-depleted T cells, or PBMCs.

In the original processing: Researchers report that nucleated cell counts were estimated from reference gene primer amplification. The table came from immunoSEQ multiplex PCR; TCRdb's copy has only in-frame clones and leaves some out. V, J and clone size reflect that table, while D and trimming were determined from the DNA. Seen here are under 350,000 clones, 65% to 90% observed once, and the top ten hold approximately 4.4%. V trimming: 8 bases; J trimming: 3 bases; junction bases outside the gene matches: 7. The CDR3 sequence is 14 residues long. Germline loops: CDR1 SNHLY, CDR2 FYNNEI. Residents of 24 US areas, aged about 18 to 95 years, made up the participants. Participant reports of clinical history set cohort assignment.

This sequence joins TRBV2 and TRBJ1-1; the match to TRBD1 covers 9 bases. The source of this sequence is a woman between 40 and 50 years old with acute COVID-19. Specimen: PBMCs or T cells enriched from blood (not recorded which). The CDR3 DNA reads TGTGCCAGCGGAGGACAGGGGTCTTACACTGAAGCTTTCTTT. Translated: CASGGQGSYTEAFF.